This note documents a single T cell receptor (beta chain) sequence. This sample stems from a study of blood T cell repertoires in COVID-19. Study at large: The United States, Italy and Spain provided the acute and convalescent COVID-19 samples. T cells, B-cell-depleted T cells, or PBMCs provided the cDNA or gDNA that served as material.

Assay used: immunoSEQ multiplex PCR; TCRdb lists only in-frame clones, some missing. The sample gives about 180,000 clones, approximately 80% of which show up once; approximately 7.1% is in the top ten. The CDR3 runs 16 residues. Germline V gene data show CDR1 as SGHVS and CDR2 as FNYEAQ. V was shortened by 5 bases and J by 0 bases, with 11 bases between the two germline ends. The clonotype was recovered from a human donor in a cohort sampled during active COVID-19. The sample taken for sequencing was peripheral blood. V usage is TRBV7-6 and J usage is TRBJ2-6; D ambiguous. The DNA for the CDR3 is TGTGCCAGCAGCCCGTTTCGCAGCTCTGGGGCCAACGTCCTGACTTTC. Protein: CASSPFRSSGANVLTF.